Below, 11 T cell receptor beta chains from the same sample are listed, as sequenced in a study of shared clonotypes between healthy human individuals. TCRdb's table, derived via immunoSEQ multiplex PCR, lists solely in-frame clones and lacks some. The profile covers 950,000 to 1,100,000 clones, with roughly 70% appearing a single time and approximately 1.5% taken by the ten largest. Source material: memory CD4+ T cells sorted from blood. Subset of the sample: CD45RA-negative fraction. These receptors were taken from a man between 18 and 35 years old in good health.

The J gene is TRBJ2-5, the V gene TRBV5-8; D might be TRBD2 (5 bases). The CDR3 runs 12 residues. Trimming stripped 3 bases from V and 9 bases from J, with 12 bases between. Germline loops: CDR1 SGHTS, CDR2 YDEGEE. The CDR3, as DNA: TGTGCCAGCAGCTCGGGGTCAGCGGCCCAGTACTTC. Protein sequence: CASSSGSAAQYF.

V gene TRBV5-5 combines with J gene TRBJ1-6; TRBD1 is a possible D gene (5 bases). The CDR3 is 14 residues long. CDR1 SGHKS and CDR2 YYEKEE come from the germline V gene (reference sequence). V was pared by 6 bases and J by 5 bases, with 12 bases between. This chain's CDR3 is CASTRDVNNSPLHF. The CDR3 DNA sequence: TGTGCCAGCACCCGGGACGTAAATAATTCACCCCTCCACTTT.

In DNA, the CDR3 is TGTGCCAGCAGTGAAGGGGACTCCTCGGGCGGGGAGCTGTTTTTT. Protein product: CASSEGDSSGGELFF. The chain combines TRBV6-1 with TRBJ2-2, with D perhaps matching TRBD2 (6 bases). There are 15 residues in the CDR3. V lost 1 base to trimming and J lost 7 bases, with 13 bases between them. Germline assignment: CDR1 MNHNS and CDR2 SASEGT.

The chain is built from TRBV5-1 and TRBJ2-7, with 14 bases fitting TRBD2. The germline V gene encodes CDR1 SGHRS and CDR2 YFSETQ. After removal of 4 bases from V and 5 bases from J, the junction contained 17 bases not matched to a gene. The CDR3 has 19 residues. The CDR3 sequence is CASSKGPTGTSGGYDEQYF. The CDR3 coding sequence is TGCGCCAGCAGCAAAGGGCCTACCGGGACTAGCGGGGGATATGACGAGCAGTACTTC.

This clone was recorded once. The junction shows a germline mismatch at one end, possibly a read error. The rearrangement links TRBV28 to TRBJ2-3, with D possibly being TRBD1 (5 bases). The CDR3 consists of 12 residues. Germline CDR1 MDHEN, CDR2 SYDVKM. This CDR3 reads CASRPTTGTQYF. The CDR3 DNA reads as TGTGCCAGCAGGCCTACAACAGGTACGCAGTATTTT.

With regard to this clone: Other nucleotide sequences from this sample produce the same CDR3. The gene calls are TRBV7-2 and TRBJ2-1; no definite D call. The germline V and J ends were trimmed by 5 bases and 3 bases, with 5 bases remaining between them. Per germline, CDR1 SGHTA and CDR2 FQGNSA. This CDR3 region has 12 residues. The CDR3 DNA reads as TGTGCCAGCAGCCCGCGCTACAATGAGCAGTTCTTC. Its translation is CASSPRYNEQFF.

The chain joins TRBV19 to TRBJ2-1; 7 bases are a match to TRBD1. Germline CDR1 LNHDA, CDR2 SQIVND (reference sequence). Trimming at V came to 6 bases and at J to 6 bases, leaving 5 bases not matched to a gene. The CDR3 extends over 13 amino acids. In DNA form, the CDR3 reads TGTGCCAGTAGAAGGGACAGAGGCAATGAGCAGTTCTTC. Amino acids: CASRRDRGNEQFF. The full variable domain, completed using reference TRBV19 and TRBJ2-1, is DGGITQSPKYLFRKEGQNVTLSCEQNLNHDAMYWYRQDPGQGLRLIYYSQIVNDFQKGDIAEGYSVSREKKESFPLTVTSAQKNPTAFYLCASRRDRGNEQFFGPGTRLTVL.

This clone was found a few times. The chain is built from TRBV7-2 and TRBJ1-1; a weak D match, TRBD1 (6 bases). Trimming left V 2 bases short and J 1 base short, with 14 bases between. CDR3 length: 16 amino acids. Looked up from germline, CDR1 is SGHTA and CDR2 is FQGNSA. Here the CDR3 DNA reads TGTGCCAGCAGCTTACTCCCAGGGGTCAAGAACACTGAAGCTTTCTTT. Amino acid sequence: CASSLLPGVKNTEAFF.

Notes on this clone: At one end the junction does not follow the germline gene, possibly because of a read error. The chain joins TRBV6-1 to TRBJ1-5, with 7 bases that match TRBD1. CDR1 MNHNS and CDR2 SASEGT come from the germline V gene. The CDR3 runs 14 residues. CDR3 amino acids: CASGETGGNQPQHF. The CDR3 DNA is TGTGCCAGCGGTGAAACAGGGGGCAATCAGCCCCAGCATTTT.

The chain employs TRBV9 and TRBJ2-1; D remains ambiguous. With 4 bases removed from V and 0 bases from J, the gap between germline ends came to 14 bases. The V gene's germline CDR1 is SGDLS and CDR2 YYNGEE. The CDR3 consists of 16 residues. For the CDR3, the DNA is TGTGCCAGCAGCTTCCGACGGAAGAGCTCCTACAATGAGCAGTTCTTC. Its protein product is CASSFRRKSSYNEQFF. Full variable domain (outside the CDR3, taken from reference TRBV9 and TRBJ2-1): DSGVTQTPKHLITATGQRVTLRCSPRSGDLSVYWYQQSLDQGLQFLIQYYNGEERAKGNILERFSAQQFPDLHSELNLSSLELGDSALYFCASSFRRKSSYNEQFFGPGTRLTVL.

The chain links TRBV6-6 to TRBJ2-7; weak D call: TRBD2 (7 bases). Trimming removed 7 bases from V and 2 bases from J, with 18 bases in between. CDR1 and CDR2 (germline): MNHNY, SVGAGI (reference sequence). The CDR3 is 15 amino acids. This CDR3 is CASTSRGASTYEQYF. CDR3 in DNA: TGTGCCAGCACCAGCCGGGGGGCATCAACCTACGAGCAGTACTTC.